This TCR beta chain was identified during a study of T-cell memory formation after mild COVID-19. In the study overall: There were largely donor-specific TCR clusters.

A word on this clonotype: As yet, its antigen is unknown.

Study-wide points: There were some responding clones in pre-infection memory, which suggested that cross-reactive memory had joined.

The J segment lost 5 bases and the V segment lost 7 bases, leaving 5 bases of the junction unmatched. The CDR3 covers 13 residues. The germline V gene has CDR1 SNHLY and CDR2 FYNNEI. TCRdb ran MiXCR on the 5' RACE reads and lists one entry per CDR3 protein. There are fewer than 250,000 distinct CDR3 sequences in the sample; 25% to 35% occur only once, and over 10% lies in the top ten. This TCR came from an adult woman who had mild COVID-19 (a few samples of this study predate the infection). Cell type and time point are not known. The rearrangement uses TRBV2 and TRBJ2-5; 9 positions agree with TRBD1. The sequenced sample consisted of PBMCs or a T cell subset sorted from them (not recorded which). CDR3 in amino acids: CASKEDRGETQYF. CDR3 DNA: TGTGCCAGCAAGGAGGACAGGGGTGAGACCCAGTACTTC.